This T cell receptor (beta chain) was sequenced for a study of shared clonotypes between healthy human individuals. Study context: A couple of women and a few men aged 18 to 49 made up the donors. General study findings and limits: There were few donors, and this limited the genetic and exposure-history diversity represented. Clonotypes shared by all four donors outscored non-shared clonotypes in generation probability.

Some clones are missing from TCRdb's copy, which holds only in-frame ones; the method was immunoSEQ multiplex PCR. The sample has under 1,100,000 clones, roughly 70% seen once; the top ten hold 1.5%. Concerning this clone itself: Its antigen remains unidentified.

Trimming took off 4 bases at V and 4 bases at J, with 11 bases between the two ends. CDR1 and CDR2 from the germline V gene are LNHDA and SQIVND (reference sequence). This CDR3 has 14 amino acids. Memory CD4+ cells were the fraction left after CD45RA+ naive selection. The chain couples TRBV19 to TRBJ1-5, with D possibly TRBD1 on 5 matching bases. Sequencing was carried out using memory CD4+ T cells sorted from blood. Noted subset: CD45RA-negative fraction. The TCR comes from a man aged 18 to 35 in good health. The CDR3: CASSRDGRNQPQHF. The CDR3 nucleotides are TGTGCCAGTAGTAGGGACGGTCGAAATCAGCCCCAGCATTTT.